This note documents a single TCR beta chain sequence. Its antigen remains unknown. This sample stems from a study of T-cell memory formation after mild COVID-19. Study-wide findings and caveats: Memory cells collected pre-infection included some clones that later responded, suggesting cross-reactive memory joined.

One entry per CDR3 protein, called by TCRdb with MiXCR from the 5' RACE reads. Of approximately 150,000 distinct CDR3 sequences in the sample, 15% to 20% are singletons; the top ten hold under 2.5%. The CDR3 is 14 residues long. Germline assignment: CDR1 SGHTA and CDR2 FQGNSA. The ends were cut back, 3 bases at V and 7 bases at J, with 13 bases in the middle. The gene calls are TRBV7-2 and TRBJ1-5; D gene ambiguous. The sequencing input was PBMCs or a T cell subset sorted from them (not recorded which). This sequence was found in an adult woman who had mild COVID-19 (a few samples of this study predate the infection). Cell type and time point are not known. The CDR3 here is CASSLFPGPQPQHF. CDR3 coding DNA: TGTGCCAGCAGCTTGTTTCCGGGCCCACAGCCCCAGCATTTT.